These T cell receptor beta chains were read from a single sample in a study of blood T cell repertoires in COVID-19. Clones were sequenced by immunoSEQ multiplex PCR, and TCRdb holds only the in-frame ones, with some missing. This sample yields 150,000 to 170,000 clones, of which 70% to 85% are seen a single time; around 0.63% belongs to the top ten. The sequenced sample consisted of peripheral blood. Every receptor here comes from a man between 60 and 70 years old with COVID-19, enrolled during active disease. The CDR3 runs from the conserved cysteine through the conserved F or W. Fields, in order: clone size, J gene, D gene, V gene, CDR3 DNA, CDR3 protein. D genes are given only for firm matches. Clone size is stated in some rows and not others, as once, few, many or a class when expanded.

clone size: once; J gene: TRBJ2-5; D gene: NA; V gene: TRBV5-1; CDR3 DNA: TGCGCCAGCAGGGACTATCAAGAGACCCAGTACTTC; CDR3 protein: CASRDYQETQYF
clone size: NA; J gene: TRBJ2-6; D gene: NA; V gene: TRBV27; CDR3 DNA: TGTGCCAGCAGCTCCGGTGGGGCTACTTCTGGGGCCAACGTCCTGACTTTC; CDR3 protein: CASSSGGATSGANVLTF
clone size: NA; J gene: TRBJ2-7; D gene: NA; V gene: TRBV11-3; CDR3 DNA: TGTGCCAGCAGCGCCAGGGGTCCGGGCTACTACGAGCAGTACTTC; CDR3 protein: CASSARGPGYYEQYF
clone size: NA; J gene: TRBJ1-5; D gene: NA; V gene: TRBV19; CDR3 DNA: TGTGCCAGTAGTCCAGTGGTATATAGCAATCAGCCCCAGCATTTT; CDR3 protein: CASSPVVYSNQPQHF
clone size: NA; J gene: TRBJ1-2; D gene: TRBD1; V gene: TRBV19; CDR3 DNA: TGTGCCACATACTCCGGGACAGGGGTCGGGGGCTACACCTTC; CDR3 protein: CATYSGTGVGGYTF
clone size: NA; J gene: TRBJ1-1; D gene: NA; V gene: TRBV30; CDR3 DNA: TGTGCCTGGAGTCCCGGGCCCCGAGGGACTGAAGCTTTCTTT; CDR3 protein: CAWSPGPRGTEAFF
clone size: once; J gene: TRBJ2-2; D gene: TRBD2; V gene: TRBV27; CDR3 DNA: TGTGCCAGCAGTTTATCGCAGGCAGGGGTTGGACTAGCGGGAGGGACCGGGGAGCTGTTTTTT; CDR3 protein: CASSLSQAGVGLAGGTGELFF
clone size: NA; J gene: TRBJ1-1; D gene: TRBD1; V gene: TRBV11-2; CDR3 DNA: TGTGCCAGCAGCTTAGAGATGACAGGGTTCACTGAAGCTTTCTTT; CDR3 protein: CASSLEMTGFTEAFF
clone size: NA; J gene: TRBJ1-1; D gene: NA; V gene: TRBV10-3; CDR3 DNA: TGTGCCATCAGTGAGGCAGGAAACACTGAAGCTTTCTTT; CDR3 protein: CAISEAGNTEAFF
clone size: NA; J gene: TRBJ1-5; D gene: NA; V gene: TRBV7-8; CDR3 DNA: TGTGCCAGCAGCTTCCGTGGCGGGGGGGTGAGTCAGCCCCAGCATTTT; CDR3 protein: CASSFRGGGVSQPQHF
clone size: NA; J gene: TRBJ1-1; D gene: TRBD1; V gene: TRBV4-3; CDR3 DNA: TGCGCCAGCAGCCAGGCCGGCACAGGGGGCGAAGCTTTCTTT; CDR3 protein: CASSQAGTGGEAFF
clone size: NA; J gene: TRBJ1-1; D gene: TRBD1; V gene: TRBV19; CDR3 DNA: TGTGCCAGTAGTCTTAGACAGGGAAGGAACACTGAAGCTTTCTTT; CDR3 protein: CASSLRQGRNTEAFF
clone size: few; J gene: TRBJ1-2; D gene: NA; V gene: TRBV5-1; CDR3 DNA: TGCGCCAGCAGCTTGGTGTCAGGGCAGGGCTACACCTTC; CDR3 protein: CASSLVSGQGYTF
clone size: NA; J gene: TRBJ1-4; D gene: NA; V gene: TRBV28; CDR3 DNA: TGTGCCAGCAGAGCCCCGGGGGGGCTCAATGAAAAACTGTTTTTT; CDR3 protein: CASRAPGGLNEKLFF
clone size: NA; J gene: TRBJ1-1; D gene: NA; V gene: TRBV6-6; CDR3 DNA: TGTGCCAGCAACGGGGGGTCAGGGTTGGTACCTGAAGCTTTCTTT; CDR3 protein: CASNGGSGLVPEAFF
clone size: NA; J gene: TRBJ1-6; D gene: TRBD1; V gene: TRBV7-9; CDR3 DNA: TGTGCCAGCCAACAGGGGGCTAACTATAATTCACCCCTCCACTTT; CDR3 protein: CASQQGANYNSPLHF
clone size: NA; J gene: TRBJ2-3; D gene: NA; V gene: TRBV5-1; CDR3 DNA: TGCGCCAGCAGCCACGGGGTCACAGATACGCAGTATTTT; CDR3 protein: CASSHGVTDTQYF
clone size: few; J gene: TRBJ1-1; D gene: NA; V gene: TRBV6-5; CDR3 DNA: TGTGCCAGCAGTTATCTCCAGCAGGGAAACGTTGGAGCTTTCTTT; CDR3 protein: CASSYLQQGNVGAFF
clone size: NA; J gene: TRBJ2-3; D gene: NA; V gene: TRBV6-1; CDR3 DNA: TGTGCCAGCAGTGAAGTAGGGGGGCAGTATTTT; CDR3 protein: CASSEVGGQYF
clone size: NA; J gene: TRBJ2-1; D gene: NA; V gene: TRBV7-6; CDR3 DNA: TGTGCCAGCAGCTTAGATGCTAGCGTGATCCACAATGAGCAGTTCTTC; CDR3 protein: CASSLDASVIHNEQFF
clone size: once; J gene: TRBJ1-1; D gene: NA; V gene: TRBV29-1; CDR3 DNA: TGCAGCGTTGATTCTGTCAGGCCGAACACTGAAGCTTTCTTT; CDR3 protein: CSVDSVRPNTEAFF
clone size: NA; J gene: TRBJ1-5; D gene: NA; V gene: TRBV12-3/TRBV12-4; CDR3 DNA: TGTGCCAGCAGTTGGGGAGAACAGCCCCAGCATTTT; CDR3 protein: CASSWGEQPQHF
clone size: NA; J gene: TRBJ2-2; D gene: TRBD1; V gene: TRBV20-1; CDR3 DNA: TGCAGTGCTAGTGGACAGGGGGTCGGGGAGCTGTTTTTT; CDR3 protein: CSASGQGVGELFF
clone size: NA; J gene: TRBJ1-1; D gene: TRBD1; V gene: TRBV18; CDR3 DNA: TGTGCCAGCTCACCCCGGCGGGACAGGGGTGAAGCTTTCTTT; CDR3 protein: CASSPRRDRGEAFF
clone size: NA; J gene: TRBJ1-1; D gene: NA; V gene: TRBV6-5; CDR3 DNA: TGTGCCAGCAGACAGGACAGTGGGTTGAACACTGAAGCTTTCTTT; CDR3 protein: CASRQDSGLNTEAFF
clone size: NA; J gene: TRBJ2-3; D gene: NA; V gene: TRBV19; CDR3 DNA: TGTGCCAGTAGTATAGACCAGATTAGCGCAGATACGCAGTATTTT; CDR3 protein: CASSIDQISADTQYF
clone size: once; J gene: TRBJ2-7; D gene: NA; V gene: TRBV7-9; CDR3 DNA: TGTGCCAGCAGCTTGCGGGACTCCTACGAGCAGTACTTC; CDR3 protein: CASSLRDSYEQYF
clone size: few; J gene: TRBJ2-1; D gene: TRBD2; V gene: TRBV4-2; CDR3 DNA: TGTGCCAGCAGCCAACCCGGGACTAGCGGGGCATACAATGAGCAGTTCTTC; CDR3 protein: CASSQPGTSGAYNEQFF
clone size: NA; J gene: TRBJ1-1; D gene: TRBD1; V gene: TRBV6-6; CDR3 DNA: TGTGCCAGCAGTTCCCAGGGGGACACTGAAGCTTTCTTT; CDR3 protein: CASSSQGDTEAFF
clone size: NA; J gene: TRBJ1-6; D gene: NA; V gene: TRBV6-5; CDR3 DNA: TGTGCCAGCAGTTACTCGGACAGAACGTATAATTCACCCCTCCACTTT; CDR3 protein: CASSYSDRTYNSPLHF
clone size: NA; J gene: TRBJ2-1; D gene: NA; V gene: TRBV12-2; CDR3 DNA: TGTGCAAGTCGCTTAGCCGTGGTGGGAGCCCAGCCTAGCTACAATGAGCAGTTCTTC; CDR3 protein: CASRLAVVGAQPSYNEQFF
clone size: NA; J gene: TRBJ1-6; D gene: TRBD1; V gene: TRBV5-8; CDR3 DNA: TGTGCCAGCAGCTTGGAGGGACAGCCCCATTCACCCCTCCACTTT; CDR3 protein: CASSLEGQPHSPLHF
clone size: NA; J gene: TRBJ2-1; D gene: TRBD1; V gene: TRBV27; CDR3 DNA: TGTGCCAGCAGTTTATCCGGCAGGGGGAGTGAGCAGTTCTTC; CDR3 protein: CASSLSGRGSEQFF
clone size: NA; J gene: TRBJ1-2; D gene: NA; V gene: TRBV7-2; CDR3 DNA: TGTGCCAGCAGCTTATCGGGACTGATCTATGGCTACACCTTC; CDR3 protein: CASSLSGLIYGYTF
clone size: NA; J gene: TRBJ2-5; D gene: NA; V gene: TRBV7-2; CDR3 DNA: TGTGCCAGCAGCTTAGTTGTGTGGCGGGTGGGCCAAGAGACCCAGTACTTC; CDR3 protein: CASSLVVWRVGQETQYF
clone size: NA; J gene: TRBJ2-2; D gene: TRBD1; V gene: TRBV6-6; CDR3 DNA: TGTGCCAGCAGTTATCAAGGGGGCGACACCGGGGAGCTGTTTTTT; CDR3 protein: CASSYQGGDTGELFF
clone size: NA; J gene: TRBJ1-6; D gene: NA; V gene: TRBV28; CDR3 DNA: TGTGCCAGCATAGGGCGAAGGGGCGTCGGCTCCTATAATTCACCCCTCCACTTT; CDR3 protein: CASIGRRGVGSYNSPLHF
clone size: few; J gene: TRBJ1-3; D gene: NA; V gene: TRBV9; CDR3 DNA: TGTGCCAGCAGCGCCGGGGATAACTCTGGAAACACCATATATTTT; CDR3 protein: CASSAGDNSGNTIYF
clone size: NA; J gene: TRBJ2-7; D gene: TRBD2; V gene: TRBV28; CDR3 DNA: TGTGCCATCCGGGGGGGAAGCTCCTACGAGCAGTACTTC; CDR3 protein: CAIRGGSSYEQYF